This T cell receptor beta chain is drawn from a study of CD8 T cells in ankylosing spondylitis. TCRdb re-analysed the 5' RACE reads in MiXCR, keeping a single row per CDR3 protein. Here the sample spans under 250,000 distinct CDR3 sequences, 30% to 40% being singletons. V was clipped by 3 bases and J by 4 bases, with 12 bases between them. In germline, CDR1 is LGHDT, CDR2 YNNKEL (reference sequence). The CDR3 loop spans 14 amino acids. The clonotype was recovered from a male donor with ankylosing spondylitis or in good health (not recorded which). The chain employs TRBV3-1 and TRBJ1-1; D gene unclear. The sequenced sample was blood, either unsorted or a sorted T cell fraction (not recorded which). Here the CDR3 reads CASSQFFGSTEAFF. In DNA, the CDR3 is TGTGCCAGCAGCCAGTTCTTCGGTAGCACTGAAGCTTTCTTT.